Presented here are 20 T cell receptor beta chains from one specimen sequenced in a study of a mutant IDH1 vaccine in newly diagnosed glioma. These TCRs are of unknown antigen specificity. Sequenced by immunoSEQ multiplex PCR; TCRdb stores in-frame clones only, minus some. The sample consists of 50,000 to 70,000 clones, around 84% of them appearing once. Stated time point: week 35, safety follow-up. Each vaccine dose was 300 ug of mutant IDH1 20-mer peptide, with topical imiquimod. The sequencing used PBMCs, collected from a glioma patient whose treatment included an IDH1 peptide vaccine. Every receptor here comes from a man aged 25 to 40 with glioma.

The chain carries TRBV5-1 and TRBJ1-1; D is ambiguous. The germline V gene has CDR1 SGHRS and CDR2 YFSETQ. With 6 bases removed from V and 4 bases from J, the gap between germline ends came to 7 bases. This CDR3 has 11 residues. The CDR3 region has the DNA TGCGCCAGCAACCAAGGCACTGAAGCTTTCTTT. It yields the protein CASNQGTEAFF. The full variable domain, its missing parts supplied by reference TRBV5-1 and TRBJ1-1, is KAGVTQTPRYLIKTRGQQVTLSCSPISGHRSVSWYQQTPGQGLQFLFEYFSETQRNKGNFPGRFSGRQFSNSRSEMNVSTLELGDSALYLCASNQGTEAFFGQGTRLTVV.

The chain combines TRBV10-1 with TRBJ2-3; D gene uncertain. This CDR3 region has 14 residues. Germline loops: CDR1 WNHNN, CDR2 SYGVQD (reference sequence). V gave up 4 bases and J gave up 2 bases, with 10 bases separating them. CDR3 loop: CASSAARTTDTQYF. As DNA, the CDR3 is TGCGCCAGCAGTGCGGCCAGAACCACAGATACGCAGTATTTT.

V usage is TRBV4-1 and J usage is TRBJ1-5; D is perhaps TRBD1 (5 bases). V was cut by 1 base and J by 3 bases, with 10 bases left in between. The CDR3 length is 15 residues. Germline values: CDR1 MGHRA, CDR2 YSYEKL. CDR3 residues: CASSQGQLVNQPQHF. For the CDR3, the DNA is TGCGCCAGCAGCCAAGGACAGCTAGTCAATCAGCCCCAGCATTTT.

J is TRBJ2-1 and V is TRBV7-6, with TRBD1 matching 10 bases. After removal of 4 bases from V and 8 bases from J, the junction contained 5 bases not matched to a gene. Germline V gene data show CDR1 as SGHVS and CDR2 as FNYEAQ. CDR3 length: 14 residues. CDR3 residues: CASSSRDRGDEQFF. In nucleotides, the CDR3 is TGTGCCAGCAGCTCCCGGGACAGGGGTGATGAGCAGTTCTTC.

This sequence joins TRBV19 and TRBJ1-1, with D possibly being TRBD1 (6 bases). This CDR3 contains 15 residues. V was cut by 5 bases and J by 0 bases, with 13 bases left in between. Germline assignment: CDR1 LNHDA and CDR2 SQIVND (reference sequence). The CDR3 loop reads CASSAGHLMNTEAFF. CDR3 DNA sequence: TGTGCCAGTAGTGCGGGACACCTCATGAACACTGAAGCTTTCTTT.

V gene TRBV30 combines with J gene TRBJ1-1; no firm D call. CDR1 GTSNPN and CDR2 SVGIG come from the germline V gene (reference sequence). Trimming stripped 4 bases from V and 8 bases from J, with 17 bases between. The CDR3 has 13 amino acids. CDR3 sequence (DNA): TGTGCCTGGAAAATTTGGGGAGTCGCCGAAGCTTTCTTT. Protein sequence: CAWKIWGVAEAFF. The whole variable domain, remainder taken from reference TRBV30 and TRBJ1-1, is SQTIHQWPATLVQPVGSPLSLECTVEGTSNPNLYWYRQAAGRGLQLLFYSVGIGQISSEVPQNLSASRPQDRQFILSSKKLLLSDSGFYLCAWKIWGVAEAFFGQGTRLTVV.

This clone was observed a single time. V and J are TRBV5-1 and TRBJ1-2, with TRBD1 matching 10 bases. J gave up 10 bases and V 2 bases, and 5 bases lay outside the gene matches. Germline-derived CDR1 and CDR2 are SGHRS and YFSETQ. This CDR3 region has 13 residues. CDR3 sequence reads: CASSLGQGVNYTF. The CDR3 region has the DNA TGCGCCAGCAGCTTAGGACAGGGGGTGAACTACACCTTC.

This clone was seen a handful of times. The CDR3 nucleotides read TGTGCCAGCAGGTCGACAGCTAACTATGGCTACACCTTC. It yields the protein CASRSTANYGYTF. V gene TRBV28 combines with J gene TRBJ1-2; D perhaps matches TRBD1 (5 bases). The CDR3 runs 13 residues. The germline V gene has CDR1 MDHEN and CDR2 SYDVKM. V was pared by 6 bases and J by 0 bases, with 8 bases between.

The chain links TRBV4-1 to TRBJ1-3; no definite D call. The CDR3 has 15 amino acids. Between the trimmed V and J ends, which lost 3 bases and 0 bases, there was a span of 9 bases. CDR1 and CDR2 from the germline V gene are MGHRA and YSYEKL. The CDR3 here is CASSQNRDSGNTIYF. The CDR3 DNA reads as TGCGCCAGCAGCCAGAACAGAGACTCTGGAAACACCATATATTTT.

The gene calls are TRBV5-5 and TRBJ2-7; D perhaps matches TRBD2 (6 bases). This CDR3 has 14 residues. V was pared by 1 base and J by 3 bases, with 11 bases between. Germline CDR1 SGHKS, CDR2 YYEKEE (reference sequence). The CDR3 nucleotides read TGTGCCAGCAGCTTGAATGTGGGGGGCTACGAGCAGTACTTC. This encodes CASSLNVGGYEQYF. Full variable domain (outside the CDR3, taken from reference TRBV5-5 and TRBJ2-7): DAGVTQSPTHLIKTRGQQVTLRCSPISGHKSVSWYQQVLGQGPQFIFQYYEKEERGRGNFPDRFSARQFPNYSSELNVNALLLGDSALYLCASSLNVGGYEQYFGPGTRLTVT.

The V and J genes are TRBV6-6 and TRBJ1-1; D remains ambiguous. V was cut by 6 bases and J by 0 bases, with 14 bases left in between. The CDR3 is 15 residues long. Germline-derived CDR1 and CDR2 are MNHNY and SVGAGI (reference sequence). The CDR3 here is CASRLQTRLNTEAFF. CDR3 nucleotide sequence: TGTGCCAGCAGGCTCCAAACCAGATTGAACACTGAAGCTTTCTTT.

The chain carries TRBV27 and TRBJ1-2; a weak D match, TRBD1 (6 bases). Trimming removed 4 bases from V and 6 bases from J, with 27 bases in between. Per the germline V gene, CDR1 is MNHEY and CDR2 is SMNVEV (reference sequence). The CDR3 runs to 18 residues. For the CDR3, the DNA is TGTGCCAGCAGTTCCCCCTGGGAGCCTTGGGGGGCGCTCAATGGCTACACCTTC. It is translated as CASSSPWEPWGALNGYTF.

This chain uses TRBV7-9 with TRBJ2-5; 11 bases are a match to TRBD1. The CDR3 is made up of 15 amino acids. Looked up from germline, CDR1 is SEHNR and CDR2 is FQNEAQ (reference sequence). V was clipped by 5 bases and J by 2 bases; unmatched bases: 4. CDR3 sequence reads: CASSDRDRGQETQYF. For the CDR3, the DNA is TGTGCCAGCAGCGACCGGGACAGGGGGCAAGAGACCCAGTACTTC.

The chain employs TRBV30 and TRBJ2-7; 11 bases are shared with TRBD1. J lost 3 bases, V lost 1 base, and 8 bases had no gene match. CDR3 length equals 16 residues. The germline V gene has CDR1 GTSNPN and CDR2 SVGIG (reference sequence). The CDR3 DNA reads TGTGCCTGGAGTGAAAGACCGGGACAGGGGGTCTACGAGCAGTACTTC. This encodes CAWSERPGQGVYEQYF.

The V call is TRBV29-1, the J call TRBJ2-1, with D tentatively TRBD2 (5 bases). Per germline, CDR1 SQVTM and CDR2 ANQGSEA. The CDR3 runs 16 residues. V lost 2 bases, J lost 3 bases, and 17 bases lay in between. The DNA of the CDR3 is TGCAGCGTTGAACGGGGAACCTTATACCGCTACAATGAGCAGTTCTTC. Protein sequence: CSVERGTLYRYNEQFF.

The chain employs TRBV30 and TRBJ2-3, with 9 nucleotides matching TRBD2. The CDR3 loop spans 16 amino acids. Trimming cost V 8 bases and J 5 bases; bases outside gene matches: 17. CDR1 is GTSNPN and CDR2 is SVGIG in the germline V gene (reference sequence). In DNA form, the CDR3 reads TGTGCCCGGTCCCAGAATCGCGGGGGGGCCAGAGATACGCAGTATTTT. Translation gives CARSQNRGGARDTQYF.

This rearrangement joins TRBV4-1 to TRBJ2-6; the D is unclear. CDR3 length: 16 amino acids. V dropped 1 base and J dropped 0 bases, with 7 bases sitting between them. Looked up from germline, CDR1 is MGHRA and CDR2 is YSYEKL. The CDR3 region has the DNA TGCGCCAGCAGCCAAGGCGCCGGCTCTGGGGCCAACGTCCTGACTTTC. Translation: CASSQGAGSGANVLTF.

CDR3 DNA sequence: TGTGCCAGTAGTACTACGGACAGGGTTGGTTCACCCCTCCACTTT. Translation: CASSTTDRVGSPLHF. V usage is TRBV19 and J usage is TRBJ1-6; 8 positions match TRBD1. CDR1 is LNHDA and CDR2 is SQIVND in the germline V gene (reference sequence). V gave up 4 bases and J gave up 9 bases; unmatched junction bases: 8. CDR3 length equals 15 residues.

CDR3 nucleotide sequence: TGTGCCAGTACAGGGGTAGGTCAGCCCCAGCATTTT. This gives the protein CASTGVGQPQHF. The chain uses TRBV19 and TRBJ1-5, with D possibly matching TRBD1 (6 bases). The CDR3 runs 12 residues. Trimming cost V 7 bases and J 6 bases, with 10 bases left between them. Germline V gene lookup returns CDR1 LNHDA and CDR2 SQIVND (reference sequence).

The chain is built from TRBV5-1 and TRBJ1-2, with D possibly matching TRBD1 (6 bases). Germline CDR1 is SGHRS and CDR2 is YFSETQ. Trimming took 3 bases from V and 2 from J, leaving 8 bases between them. The CDR3 consists of 13 residues. The CDR3 coding sequence is TGCGCCAGCAGCTCTCAGGGGAACTATGGCTACACCTTC. Its protein product is CASSSQGNYGYTF.